The 7 T cell receptor beta chains presented below share a single source sample, sequenced in a study of blood T cell repertoires in COVID-19. The data were produced by immunoSEQ multiplex PCR, yet TCRdb's version contains in-frame clones alone and is incomplete. Among 77,000 or so clones listed, 65% to 90% were seen once. Sequencing used peripheral blood. The receptors derive from a woman aged 60-75 years with acute or convalescent COVID-19.

This chain uses TRBV10-1 with TRBJ2-1; 9 positions agree with TRBD2. Looked up from germline, CDR1 is WNHNN and CDR2 is SYGVQD (reference sequence). The CDR3 length is 19 residues. J gave up 4 bases and V 6 bases, and 19 bases lay outside the gene matches. DNA of the CDR3: TGCGCCAGCAGCCCCAAAGAGCGGGGGGCCACCAACTTTTACAATGAGCAGTTCTTC. Protein product: CASSPKERGATNFYNEQFF.

V usage is TRBV5-1 and J usage is TRBJ1-5, with D possibly matching TRBD1 (6 bases). This CDR3 comprises 14 residues. The germline CDR1 and CDR2 sequences are SGHRS and YFSETQ. Trimming pared 0 bases from V and 7 bases from J, leaving 11 bases between. In DNA form, the CDR3 reads TGCGCCAGCAGCTTGGGGGGGCTCTGGCAGCCCCAGCATTTT. As protein: CASSLGGLWQPQHF. Looking up the rest from reference TRBV5-1 and TRBJ1-5 gives the full variable domain: KAGVTQTPRYLIKTRGQQVTLSCSPISGHRSVSWYQQTPGQGLQFLFEYFSETQRNKGNFPGRFSGRQFSNSRSEMNVSTLELGDSALYLCASSLGGLWQPQHFGDGTRLSIL.

This sequence joins TRBV2 and TRBJ1-2; 7 nucleotides match TRBD1. The CDR3 covers 14 residues. Germline V gene data show CDR1 as SNHLY and CDR2 as FYNNEI. The J segment lost 4 bases and the V segment lost 2 bases, leaving 4 bases of the junction unmatched. DNA for the CDR3: TGTGCCAGCAGTGAAATGGGGACAGCCTATGGCTACACCTTC. It is translated as CASSEMGTAYGYTF. Full variable domain (outside the CDR3, taken from reference TRBV2 and TRBJ1-2): EPEVTQTPSHQVTQMGQEVILRCVPISNHLYFYWYRQILGQKVEFLVSFYNNEISEKSEIFDDQFSVERPDGSNFTLKIRSTKLEDSAMYFCASSEMGTAYGYTFGSGTRLTVV.

This clone was seen only a few times. The rearrangement links TRBV6-5 to TRBJ2-3; 12 nucleotides agree with TRBD2. Losses at the gene ends were 6 bases for V and 5 bases for J; bases not matched to a gene: 6. The CDR3 sequence is 15 residues long. Germline assignment: CDR1 MNHEY and CDR2 SVGAGI. CDR3 protein: CASRKTSGGGDTQYF. CDR3 in DNA: TGTGCCAGCAGGAAGACTAGCGGGGGCGGAGATACGCAGTATTTT.

V gene TRBV5-1 combines with J gene TRBJ1-4; D perhaps matches TRBD1 (5 bases). V gave up 0 bases and J gave up 4 bases, with 7 bases separating them. CDR3 size: 14 residues. Germline CDR1 SGHRS, CDR2 YFSETQ. The CDR3 is CASSLVGVNEKLFF. In DNA, the CDR3 is TGCGCCAGCAGCTTGGTAGGGGTTAATGAAAAACTGTTTTTT. Together with reference TRBV5-1 and TRBJ1-4, the CDR3 gives the full variable domain: KAGVTQTPRYLIKTRGQQVTLSCSPISGHRSVSWYQQTPGQGLQFLFEYFSETQRNKGNFPGRFSGRQFSNSRSEMNVSTLELGDSALYLCASSLVGVNEKLFFGSGTQLSVL.

In this sample, this clone turned up many times. This chain joins TRBV6-5 and TRBJ1-1; D is unclear. Germline V gene sequence: CDR1 MNHEY, CDR2 SVGAGI. This CDR3 is 14 amino acids long. Trimming stripped 2 bases from V and 1 base from J, with 8 bases between. In DNA form, the CDR3 reads TGTGCCAGCAGTTACGGCGGCCGGAACACTGAAGCTTTCTTT. Protein sequence: CASSYGGRNTEAFF.

This chain joins TRBV5-1 and TRBJ1-1; no firm D call. The length of the CDR3 is 15 residues. V gave up 0 bases and J gave up 3 bases, with 12 bases separating them. From germline, CDR1 is SGHRS and CDR2 YFSETQ. The CDR3 spells CASSLGILGDTEAFF. The CDR3 DNA reads as TGCGCCAGCAGCTTGGGCATTCTTGGAGACACTGAAGCTTTCTTT. Full variable domain (outside the CDR3, taken from reference TRBV5-1 and TRBJ1-1): KAGVTQTPRYLIKTRGQQVTLSCSPISGHRSVSWYQQTPGQGLQFLFEYFSETQRNKGNFPGRFSGRQFSNSRSEMNVSTLELGDSALYLCASSLGILGDTEAFFGQGTRLTVV.